This TCR beta chain was found in a study of CD8 T cells in ankylosing spondylitis. TCRdb reprocessed the 5' RACE reads with MiXCR, giving one entry per CDR3 protein. The sample has about 340,000 distinct CDR3 sequences, 20% seen once; the top ten hold around 12%. CDR3 length: 14 residues. Germline V gene lookup returns CDR1 GTSNPN and CDR2 SVGIG (reference sequence). V lost 2 bases and J lost 4, with 12 bases in between. This chain joins TRBV30 and TRBJ2-4, with D perhaps matching TRBD1 (6 bases). This TCR was sampled from a male donor with ankylosing spondylitis or in good health (not recorded which). Material: blood, either unsorted or a sorted T cell fraction (not recorded which). This chain's CDR3 is CAWSREDRKNIQYF. DNA of the CDR3: TGTGCCTGGAGTCGTGAGGACAGAAAAAACATTCAGTACTTC.